The 8 T cell receptor beta chains below all came from one sample that was sequenced in a study of T cell clones after liver transplantation. Data came from immunoSEQ multiplex PCR; TCRdb stores just in-frame clones and leaves some out. The data hold 15,000 to 20,000 clones, with around 84% observed a single time. The specimen comprised CD8+ T cells from blood, sampled around 50 months after liver transplant. The receptors shown here come from a human patient who received a liver transplant. Some T cells may originate from the graft donor.

The table lists this clone with a few counts. The rearrangement links TRBV9 to TRBJ2-1; TRBD2 aligns across 10 bases. The CDR3 spans 15 residues. Per the germline V gene, CDR1 is SGDLS and CDR2 is YYNGEE. Unmatched junction bases numbered 6, after V lost 0 bases and J lost 9 bases. The CDR3 nucleotides are TGTGCCAGCAGCGTAGAAGCGGGGGGGCCGTTTGAGCAGTTCTTC. Protein: CASSVEAGGPFEQFF.

The genes are TRBV7-9 and TRBJ1-1; D gene unclear. The CDR3 consists of 13 residues. Germline-derived CDR1 and CDR2 are SEHNR and FQNEAQ (reference sequence). V lost 2 bases, J lost 8 bases, and 12 bases lay in between. Here the CDR3 reads CASSLSVGLEAFF. DNA of the CDR3: TGTGCCAGCAGCTTAAGCGTAGGGCTGGAAGCTTTCTTT.

The V call is TRBV4-2, the J call TRBJ2-3; TRBD2 aligns across 8 bases. Looked up from germline, CDR1 is LGHNA and CDR2 is YNFKEQ. V dropped 4 bases and J dropped 0; count of bases not matched to a gene: 9. The CDR3 loop spans 17 amino acids. DNA of the CDR3: TGTGCCAGCAGCCCCCTGGGGGGCGGGGGGAGCACAGATACGCAGTATTTT. Its translation is CASSPLGGGGSTDTQYF.

The chain combines TRBV27 with TRBJ2-7; no reliable D call. V was pared by 4 bases and J by 6 bases, with 10 bases between. Germline CDR1 and CDR2: MNHEY and SMNVEV (reference sequence). This CDR3 is 12 amino acids long. The CDR3 DNA reads TGTGCCAGCAGTTCCTGGGGAACCGAGCAGTACTTC. Translating it yields CASSSWGTEQYF.

The gene calls are TRBV5-6 and TRBJ1-4; 8 bases are a match to TRBD1. V lost 0 bases and J lost 8; bases outside the gene matches: 9. Per the germline V gene, CDR1 is SGHDT and CDR2 is YYEEEE. This CDR3 contains 16 residues. The CDR3 here is CASSLETDREGEKLFF. CDR3 nucleotide sequence: TGTGCCAGCAGCTTGGAAACGGACAGGGAAGGGGAAAAACTGTTTTTT.

This chain connects TRBV5-4 to TRBJ1-6; 8 nucleotides agree with TRBD1. Germline loops: CDR1 SGHNT, CDR2 YYREEE (reference sequence). The CDR3 runs 15 residues. V lost 0 bases to trimming and J lost 9 bases; unmatched junction nucleotides: 5. In DNA form, the CDR3 reads TGTGCCAGCAGCTTGGACGCAGGGGGCGGTTCACCCCTCCACTTT. Encoded protein: CASSLDAGGGSPLHF.

V is TRBV6-5 and J is TRBJ1-1; no clear D. The CDR3 runs 12 residues. V gave up 6 bases and J gave up 7 bases, with 12 bases separating them. Germline-derived CDR1 and CDR2 are MNHEY and SVGAGI. The CDR3 here is CASSPDGIEAFF. The CDR3 nucleotides are TGTGCCAGCAGCCCGGACGGGATTGAAGCTTTCTTT.

The chain employs TRBV27 and TRBJ1-4; D possibly corresponds to TRBD1 (5 bases). This CDR3 has 16 residues. V shed 0 bases and J shed 4 bases, with 12 bases lying between them. Germline-derived CDR1 and CDR2 are MNHEY and SMNVEV (reference sequence). CDR3 loop: CASSLSPGPLNEKLFF. The DNA for the CDR3 is TGTGCCAGCAGTTTATCTCCGGGACCGCTTAATGAAAAACTGTTTTTT.